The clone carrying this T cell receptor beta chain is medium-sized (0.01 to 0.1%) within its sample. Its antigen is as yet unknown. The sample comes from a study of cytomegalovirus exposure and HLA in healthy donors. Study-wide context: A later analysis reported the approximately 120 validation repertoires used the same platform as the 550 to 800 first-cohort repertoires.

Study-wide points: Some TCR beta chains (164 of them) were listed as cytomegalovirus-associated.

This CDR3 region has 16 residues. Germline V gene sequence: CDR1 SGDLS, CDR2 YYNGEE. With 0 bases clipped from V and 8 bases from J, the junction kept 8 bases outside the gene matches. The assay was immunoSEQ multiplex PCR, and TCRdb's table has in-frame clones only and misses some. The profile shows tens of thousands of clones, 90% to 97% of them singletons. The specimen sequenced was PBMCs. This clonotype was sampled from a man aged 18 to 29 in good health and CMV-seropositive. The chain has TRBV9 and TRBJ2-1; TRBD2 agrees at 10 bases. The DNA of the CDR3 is TGTGCCAGCAGCGTAGGGGTAGCGGGAGGTTACGATGAGCAGTTCTTC. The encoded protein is CASSVGVAGGYDEQFF.